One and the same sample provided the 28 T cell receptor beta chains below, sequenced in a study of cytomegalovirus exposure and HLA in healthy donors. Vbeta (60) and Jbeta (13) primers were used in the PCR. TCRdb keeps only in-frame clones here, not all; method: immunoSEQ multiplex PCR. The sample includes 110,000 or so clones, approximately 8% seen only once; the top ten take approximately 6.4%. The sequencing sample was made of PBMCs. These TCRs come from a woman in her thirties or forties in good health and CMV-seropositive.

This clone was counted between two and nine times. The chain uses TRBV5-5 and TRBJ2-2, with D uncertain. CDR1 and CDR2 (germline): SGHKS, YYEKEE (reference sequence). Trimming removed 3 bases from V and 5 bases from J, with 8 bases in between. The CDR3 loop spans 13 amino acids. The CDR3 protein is CASSSRGTGELFF. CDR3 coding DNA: TGTGCCAGCAGCTCTAGAGGAACCGGGGAGCTGTTTTTT.

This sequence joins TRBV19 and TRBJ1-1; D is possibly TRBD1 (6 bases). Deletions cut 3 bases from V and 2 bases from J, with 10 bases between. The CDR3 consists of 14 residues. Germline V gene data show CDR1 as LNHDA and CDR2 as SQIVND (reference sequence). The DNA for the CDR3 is TGTGCCAGTAGTATGAGGGGGACAAACACTGAAGCTTTCTTT. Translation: CASSMRGTNTEAFF.

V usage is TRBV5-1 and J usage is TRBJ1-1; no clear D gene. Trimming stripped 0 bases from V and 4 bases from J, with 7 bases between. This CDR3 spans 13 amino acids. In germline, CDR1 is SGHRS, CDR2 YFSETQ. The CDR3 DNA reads TGCGCCAGCAGCTTGGACTCACTCACTGAAGCTTTCTTT. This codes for CASSLDSLTEAFF.

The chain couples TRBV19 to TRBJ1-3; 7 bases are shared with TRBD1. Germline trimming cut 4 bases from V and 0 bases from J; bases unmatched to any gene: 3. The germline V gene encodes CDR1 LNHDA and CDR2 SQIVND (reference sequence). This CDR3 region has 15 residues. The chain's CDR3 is CASSTGQFSGNTIYF. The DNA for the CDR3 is TGTGCCAGTAGTACGGGACAGTTCTCTGGAAACACCATATATTTT.

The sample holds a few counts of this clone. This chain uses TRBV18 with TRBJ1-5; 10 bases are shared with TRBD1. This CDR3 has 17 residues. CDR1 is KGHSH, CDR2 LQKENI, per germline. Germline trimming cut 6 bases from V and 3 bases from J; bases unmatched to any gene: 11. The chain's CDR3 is CASSPDRGLGYNQPQHF. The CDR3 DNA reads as TGTGCCAGCTCTCCCGACAGGGGGCTTGGGTACAATCAGCCCCAGCATTTT.

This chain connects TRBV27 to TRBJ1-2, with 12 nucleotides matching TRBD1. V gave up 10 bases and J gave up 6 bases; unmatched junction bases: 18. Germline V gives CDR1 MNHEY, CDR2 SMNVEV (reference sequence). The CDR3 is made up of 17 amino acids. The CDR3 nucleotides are TGTGCCACCGCTCCGAGGGACAGGGGGCGGGTAGACCATGGCTACACCTTC. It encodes CATAPRDRGRVDHGYTF.

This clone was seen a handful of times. This CDR3 reads CASSQDTSGGAADTQYF. The CDR3 nucleotides are TGCGCCAGCAGCCAAGATACCAGCGGGGGGGCGGCAGATACGCAGTATTTT. The genes are TRBV4-1 and TRBJ2-3; 10 bases align to TRBD2. V was pared by 0 bases and J by 4 bases, with 7 bases of the junction left unmatched. The CDR3 is 17 amino acids. CDR1 and CDR2 from the germline V gene are MGHRA and YSYEKL.

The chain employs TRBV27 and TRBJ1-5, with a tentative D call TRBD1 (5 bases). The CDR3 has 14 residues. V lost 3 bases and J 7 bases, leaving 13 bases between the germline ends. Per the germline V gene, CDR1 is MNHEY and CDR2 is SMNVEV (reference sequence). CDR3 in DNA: TGTGCCAGCAGTTTTGGGTCAGGGAGGCAGCCCCAGCATTTT. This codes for CASSFGSGRQPQHF.

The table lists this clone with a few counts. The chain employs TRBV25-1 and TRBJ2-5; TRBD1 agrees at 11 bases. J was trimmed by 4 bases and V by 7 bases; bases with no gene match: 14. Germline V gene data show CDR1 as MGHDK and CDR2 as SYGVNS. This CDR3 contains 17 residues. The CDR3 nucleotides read TGTGCCAGCACCCCCCCTGCCTCCGGGACAGGGGGAGAGACCCAGTACTTC. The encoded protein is CASTPPASGTGGETQYF.

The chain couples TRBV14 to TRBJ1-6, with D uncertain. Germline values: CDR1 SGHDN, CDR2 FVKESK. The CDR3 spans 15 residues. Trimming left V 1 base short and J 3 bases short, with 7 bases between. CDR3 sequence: CASSQGQLYNSPLHF. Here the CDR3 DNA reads TGTGCCAGCAGCCAAGGACAACTCTATAATTCACCCCTCCACTTT.

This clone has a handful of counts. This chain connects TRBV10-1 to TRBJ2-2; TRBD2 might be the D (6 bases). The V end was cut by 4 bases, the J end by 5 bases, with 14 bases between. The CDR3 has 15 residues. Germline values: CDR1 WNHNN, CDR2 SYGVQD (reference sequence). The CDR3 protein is CASSVTRQRTGELFF. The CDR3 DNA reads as TGCGCCAGCAGTGTGACTAGGCAAAGAACCGGGGAGCTGTTTTTT.

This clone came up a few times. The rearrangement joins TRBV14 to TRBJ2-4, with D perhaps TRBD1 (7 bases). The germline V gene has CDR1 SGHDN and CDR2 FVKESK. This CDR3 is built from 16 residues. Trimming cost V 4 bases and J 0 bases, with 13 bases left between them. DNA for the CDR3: TGTGCCAGCAGCCGAGCAGGGGGGTTAGCCAAAAACATTCAGTACTTC. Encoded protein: CASSRAGGLAKNIQYF. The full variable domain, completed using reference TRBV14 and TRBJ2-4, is EAGVTQFPSHSVIEKGQTVTLRCDPISGHDNLYWYRRVMGKEIKFLLHFVKESKQDESGMPNNRFLAERTGGTYSTLKVQPAELEDSGVYFCASSRAGGLAKNIQYFGAGTRLSVL.

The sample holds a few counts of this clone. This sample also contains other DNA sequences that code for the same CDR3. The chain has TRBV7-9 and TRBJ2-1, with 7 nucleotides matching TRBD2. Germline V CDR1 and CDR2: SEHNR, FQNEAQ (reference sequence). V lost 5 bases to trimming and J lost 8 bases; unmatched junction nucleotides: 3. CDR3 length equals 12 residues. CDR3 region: CASSRGGDEQFF. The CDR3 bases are TGTGCCAGCAGCCGTGGGGGGGATGAGCAGTTCTTC.

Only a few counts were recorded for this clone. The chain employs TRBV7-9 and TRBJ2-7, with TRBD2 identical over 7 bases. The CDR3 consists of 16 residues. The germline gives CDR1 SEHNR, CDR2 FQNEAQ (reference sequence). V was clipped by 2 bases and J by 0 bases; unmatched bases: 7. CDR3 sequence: CASSLIYGGSSYEQYF. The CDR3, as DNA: TGTGCCAGCAGCTTAATCTACGGGGGGAGCTCCTACGAGCAGTACTTC. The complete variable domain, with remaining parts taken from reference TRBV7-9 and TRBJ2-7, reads DTGVSQNPRHKITKRGQNVTFRCDPISEHNRLYWYRQTLGQGPEFLTYFQNEAQLEKSRLLSDRFSAERPKGSFSTLEIQRTEQGDSAMYLCASSLIYGGSSYEQYFGPGTRLTVT.

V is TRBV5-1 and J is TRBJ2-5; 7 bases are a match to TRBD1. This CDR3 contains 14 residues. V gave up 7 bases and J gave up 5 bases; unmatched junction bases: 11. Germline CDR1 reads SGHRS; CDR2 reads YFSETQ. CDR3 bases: TGCGCCAGCCAGGGGACAGCGACTCAGGAGACCCAGTACTTC. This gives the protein CASQGTATQETQYF. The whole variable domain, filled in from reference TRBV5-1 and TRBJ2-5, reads KAGVTQTPRYLIKTRGQQVTLSCSPISGHRSVSWYQQTPGQGLQFLFEYFSETQRNKGNFPGRFSGRQFSNSRSEMNVSTLELGDSALYLCASQGTATQETQYFGPGTRLLVL.

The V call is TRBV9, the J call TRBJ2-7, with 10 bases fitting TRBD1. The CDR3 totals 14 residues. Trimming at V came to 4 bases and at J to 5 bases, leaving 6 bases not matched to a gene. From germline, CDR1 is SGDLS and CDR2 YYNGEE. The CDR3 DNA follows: TGTGCCAGCAGCCCCACGGGGACAGGGGACGAGCAGTACTTC. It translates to CASSPTGTGDEQYF.

CDR3: CASSPQGQGYYEQYF. DNA for the CDR3: TGTGCCAGCAGCCCCCAGGGACAGGGGTACTACGAGCAGTACTTC. V is TRBV9 and J is TRBJ2-7, with 10 bases fitting TRBD1. In germline, CDR1 is SGDLS, CDR2 YYNGEE. J was trimmed by 3 bases and V by 4 bases; bases with no gene match: 7. The CDR3 spans 15 residues.

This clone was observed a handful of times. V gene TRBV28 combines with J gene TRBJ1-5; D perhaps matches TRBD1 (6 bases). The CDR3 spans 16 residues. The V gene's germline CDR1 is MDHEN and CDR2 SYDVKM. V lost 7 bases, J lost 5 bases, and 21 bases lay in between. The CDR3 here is CASTLGGGALDQPQHF. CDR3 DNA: TGTGCCAGCACTCTCGGAGGGGGGGCCCTTGATCAGCCCCAGCATTTT.

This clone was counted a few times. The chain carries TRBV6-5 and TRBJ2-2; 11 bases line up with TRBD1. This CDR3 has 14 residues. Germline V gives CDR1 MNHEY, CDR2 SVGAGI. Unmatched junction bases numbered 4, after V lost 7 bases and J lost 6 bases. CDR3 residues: CASTPGQGAGELFF. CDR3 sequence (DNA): TGTGCCAGCACCCCGGGACAGGGGGCCGGGGAGCTGTTTTTT.

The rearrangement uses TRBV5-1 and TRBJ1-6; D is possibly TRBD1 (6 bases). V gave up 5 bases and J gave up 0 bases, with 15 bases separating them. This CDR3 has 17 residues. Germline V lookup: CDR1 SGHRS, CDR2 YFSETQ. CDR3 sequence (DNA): TGCGCCAGCAGGAGGGGAAGGGGGAGCTCCTATAATTCACCCCTCCACTTT. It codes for CASRRGRGSSYNSPLHF.

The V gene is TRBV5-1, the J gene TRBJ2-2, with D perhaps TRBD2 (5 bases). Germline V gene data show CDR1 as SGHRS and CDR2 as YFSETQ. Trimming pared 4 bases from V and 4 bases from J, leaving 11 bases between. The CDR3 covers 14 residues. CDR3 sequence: CASSPRTVTGELFF. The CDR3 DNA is TGCGCCAGCAGCCCCCGGACTGTCACCGGGGAGCTGTTTTTT.

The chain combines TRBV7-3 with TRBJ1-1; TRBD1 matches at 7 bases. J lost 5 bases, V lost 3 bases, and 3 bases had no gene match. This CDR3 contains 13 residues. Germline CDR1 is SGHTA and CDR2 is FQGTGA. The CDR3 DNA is TGTGCCAGCAGCTTCCAGACAGGGACTGAAGCTTTCTTT. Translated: CASSFQTGTEAFF.

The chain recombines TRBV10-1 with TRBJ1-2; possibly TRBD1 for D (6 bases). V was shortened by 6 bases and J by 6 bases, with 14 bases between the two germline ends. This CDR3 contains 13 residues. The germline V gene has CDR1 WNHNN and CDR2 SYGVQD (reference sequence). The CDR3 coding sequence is TGCGCCAGCAGCGAAACAGGGCATCATGGCTACACCTTC. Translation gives CASSETGHHGYTF.

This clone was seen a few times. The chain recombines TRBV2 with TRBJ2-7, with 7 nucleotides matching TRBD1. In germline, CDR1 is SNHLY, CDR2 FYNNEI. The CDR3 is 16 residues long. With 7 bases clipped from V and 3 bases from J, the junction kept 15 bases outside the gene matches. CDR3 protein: CASTLPPGQRLYEQYF. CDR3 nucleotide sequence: TGTGCCAGCACCCTACCCCCGGGACAGAGACTCTACGAGCAGTACTTC.

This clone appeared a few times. The CDR3 DNA is TGCGCCAGCGGTGGGGACAGATCCTACGAGCAGTACTTC. It codes for CASGGDRSYEQYF. The gene calls are TRBV10-1 and TRBJ2-7; 7 bases match TRBD1. Germline CDR1 is WNHNN and CDR2 is SYGVQD (reference sequence). Trimming cost V 8 bases and J 1 base; bases outside gene matches: 5. The CDR3 has 13 residues.

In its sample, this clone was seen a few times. The CDR3 reads CASKPGQTYEQYF. CDR3 sequence (DNA): TGCGCCAGCAAGCCGGGACAGACCTACGAGCAGTACTTC. The chain combines TRBV5-1 with TRBJ2-7, with 7 bases matching TRBD1. The germline V gene encodes CDR1 SGHRS and CDR2 YFSETQ. J lost 2 bases, V lost 6 bases, and 5 bases had no gene match. This CDR3 has 13 amino acids.

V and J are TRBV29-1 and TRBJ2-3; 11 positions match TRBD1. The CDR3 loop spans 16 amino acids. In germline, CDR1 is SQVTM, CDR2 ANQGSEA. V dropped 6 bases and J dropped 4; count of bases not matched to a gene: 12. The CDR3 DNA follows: TGCAGCGTCGTGACAGGGGACAGGGGGACGTCAGATACGCAGTATTTT. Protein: CSVVTGDRGTSDTQYF.

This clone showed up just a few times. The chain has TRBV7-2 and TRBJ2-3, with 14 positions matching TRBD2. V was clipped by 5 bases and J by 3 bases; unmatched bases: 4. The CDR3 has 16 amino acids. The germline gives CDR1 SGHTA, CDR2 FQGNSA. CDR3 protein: CASSPGLAGATDTQYF. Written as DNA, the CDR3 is TGTGCCAGCAGCCCGGGACTAGCGGGGGCTACAGATACGCAGTATTTT.